The rows below give T cell receptor beta chains drawn from one sample of a study of blood T cell repertoires in COVID-19. Produced via immunoSEQ multiplex PCR; TCRdb's table is partial and in-frame only. The sample yields a few hundred thousand clones, approximately 88% seen once. The material sequenced was peripheral blood. The receptors originated from a man between 40 and 49 years old with acute or convalescent COVID-19. CDR3s include the opening cysteine and the closing phenylalanine or tryptophan. The D gene is left open where the match is weak. Clone sizes are given selectively: once, few, many, or a class where the clone is expanded.

TRBV28	TRBJ2-5	-	-	TGTGCCAGCAGCCCCCAAGGGCGGGTACAAGAGACCCAGTACTTC	CASSPQGRVQETQYF
TRBV6-5	TRBJ2-7	-	-	TGTGCCAGCAGTTACTCGGGGGCGCCGCCGACTCAGTACTTC	CASSYSGAPPTQYF
TRBV4-1	TRBJ1-6	-	-	TGCGCCAGCAGCCAAGATTACTGGGGGCTTTCACCCCTCCACTTT	CASSQDYWGLSPLHF
TRBV7-7	TRBJ2-5	TRBD2	-	TGTGCTAGCAGCCAAGGGGATCCGCGATATAGCGGGGGGGCGGCGGCCCAGTACTTC	CASSQGDPRYSGGAAAQYF
TRBV11-3	TRBJ2-3	-	-	TGTGCCAGCAGCTTAGATCGCGGGCCCCACGGTACGCAGTATTTT	CASSLDRGPHGTQYF
TRBV19	TRBJ1-6	-	-	TGTGCCAGTAGCAGGGACACGAGCTCCTATAATTCACCCCTCCACTTT	CASSRDTSSYNSPLHF
TRBV15	TRBJ1-2	TRBD1	many	TGTGCCACCAGCGTCCGGACAGGGAGTGGCTACACCTTC	CATSVRTGSGYTF
TRBV6-5	TRBJ1-3	TRBD1	-	TGTGCCAGCAGCCCAGACAGGGCAGGCGGAAACACCATATATTTT	CASSPDRAGGNTIYF
TRBV27	TRBJ2-3	-	once	TGTGCCAGCAGTTTCGGGTTACGAGATACGCAGTATTTT	CASSFGLRDTQYF
TRBV18	TRBJ1-2	TRBD1	-	TGTGCCAGCTCGCCTCAGCCGGGACAGGGGGTCTATGGCTACACCTTC	CASSPQPGQGVYGYTF
TRBV12-3/TRBV12-4	TRBJ1-4	-	-	TGTGCCAGCAGTTTTTCAAAAGAAAAACTGTTTTTT	CASSFSKEKLFF
TRBV3-1/TRBV3-2	TRBJ2-2	TRBD1	-	TGTGCCAGCAGCCCCGACCCGACAGGGGTGGGAACCGGGGAGCTGTTTTTT	CASSPDPTGVGTGELFF
TRBV2	TRBJ1-2	-	-	TGTGCCAGCAGGGACCCGGGGAGCGTCTATGGCTACACCTTC	CASRDPGSVYGYTF
TRBV5-1	TRBJ2-3	-	few	TGCGCCAGCAGCTTGGAGGGGCAGGGGAAAGATACGCAGTATTTT	CASSLEGQGKDTQYF
TRBV12-5	TRBJ2-1	-	-	TGTGCTAGTGGTTTGGTCTTAGGGGTCGAGCAGTTCTTC	CASGLVLGVEQFF
TRBV5-4	TRBJ2-5	TRBD2	-	TGTGCCAGCAGCGGCGGGAGTGTAGAGACCCAGTACTTC	CASSGGSVETQYF
TRBV4-1	TRBJ1-6	-	-	TGCGCCAGCAGCCAAGATCCCCGGGGTTCACCCCTCCACTTT	CASSQDPRGSPLHF
TRBV19	TRBJ2-7	-	-	TGTGCCAGTAGTGCAGGGGTACCCTACGAGCAGTACTTC	CASSAGVPYEQYF